Listed below are T cell receptor beta chains from one sample, sequenced in a study of T cell repertoires in cytomegalovirus infection. MiXCR was run by TCRdb on the reads, yielding one entry per CDR3 protein. This sample has some 680,000 distinct CDR3 sequences; under 40% occur once, and the top ten carry 2.8%. Sequenced material: PBMCs. The receptors were gathered from a human donor in good health (CMV status not recorded). Some clones in this sample may be carry-over from other donors' samples. CDR3s include the opening cysteine and the closing phenylalanine or tryptophan. The order of the fields is CDR3 length, D gene, J gene, V gene, clone size, CDR3 DNA, CDR3 protein. A D gene is named only where the DNA matches it firmly. A clone size is listed for some rows: how often the clone was seen (once, few, many), or a class if it is expanded.

length: 15; D: TRBD1; J: TRBJ1-1; V: TRBV6-8; size: NA; DNA: TGTGCCAGCCGGGACAGGGGGCGCGGGAACACTGAAGCTTTCTTT; CDR3: CASRDRGRGNTEAFF
length: 15; D: NA; J: TRBJ2-7; V: TRBV7-8; size: many; DNA: TGTGCCAGCAGCTCCCTGACAGGCTGGGCCGACGAGCAGTACTTC; CDR3: CASSSLTGWADEQYF
length: 14; D: NA; J: TRBJ1-3; V: TRBV29-1; size: NA; DNA: TGCAGCGTTGAGACAGTGTCCTCTGGAAACACCATATATTTT; CDR3: CSVETVSSGNTIYF
length: 18; D: TRBD2; J: TRBJ2-7; V: TRBV12-3/TRBV12-4; size: few; DNA: TGTGCCAGCAGTTTAAGGGGGACCGGTGGACTAGCGGGAAACGAGCAGTACTTC; CDR3: CASSLRGTGGLAGNEQYF
length: 15; D: NA; J: TRBJ1-1; V: TRBV5-1; size: once; DNA: TGCGCCAGCAGCTTGGAAGCCGGCCTCCCTAGGGAGGCTTTCTTT; CDR3: CASSLEAGLPREAFF
length: 14; D: NA; J: TRBJ2-7; V: TRBV2; size: NA; DNA: TGTGCCAGCATAGGGGACTTCGTCTCCTACGAGCAGTACTTC; CDR3: CASIGDFVSYEQYF
length: 20; D: TRBD2; J: TRBJ2-3; V: TRBV20-1; size: NA; DNA: TGCAGTGCCCCCGGGGGTAGCGGGAGTATGGGGCCTTTGAGCACAGATACGCAGTATTTT; CDR3: CSAPGGSGSMGPLSTDTQYF
length: 11; D: NA; J: TRBJ1-1; V: TRBV6-1; size: few; DNA: TGTGCCAGCACCCAGAACACTGAAGCTTTCTTT; CDR3: CASTQNTEAFF
length: 13; D: NA; J: TRBJ2-3; V: TRBV12-3/TRBV12-4; size: NA; DNA: TGTGCCAGCAAGGAGGGAGAGAGGGGTACGCAGTATTTT; CDR3: CASKEGERGTQYF
length: 16; D: NA; J: TRBJ2-3; V: TRBV11-2; size: NA; DNA: TGTTCCAGCAGCCTAAAACAGGGAGAGAGGACAGATACGCAGTATTTT; CDR3: CSSSLKQGERTDTQYF
length: 15; D: NA; J: TRBJ1-3; V: TRBV10-3; size: few; DNA: TGTGCCATCAGAGGGAACCAGGGGACTGGAAACACCATATATTTT; CDR3: CAIRGNQGTGNTIYF
length: 13; D: NA; J: TRBJ1-1; V: TRBV29-1; size: few; DNA: TGCAGCGTTGGACAGATCATGAACACTGAAGCTTTCTTT; CDR3: CSVGQIMNTEAFF
length: 16; D: NA; J: TRBJ2-4; V: TRBV18; size: NA; DNA: TGTGCCAGCTCACACACATACGAGGTGTCCAAAAACATTCAGTACTTC; CDR3: CASSHTYEVSKNIQYF
length: 17; D: NA; J: TRBJ1-4; V: TRBV25-1; size: few; DNA: TGTGCCAGCAGTGAATCTATTCTCTCAGGTGGGAATGAAAAACTGTTTTTT; CDR3: CASSESILSGGNEKLFF
length: 15; D: NA; J: TRBJ2-3; V: TRBV7-8; size: many; DNA: TGTGCCAGCAGCTTAGATTTGGGAGGCACAGATACGCAGTATTTT; CDR3: CASSLDLGGTDTQYF
length: 16; D: NA; J: TRBJ2-7; V: TRBV28; size: NA; DNA: TGTGCCAGCAGTTTGTCCCTGGGTAGGGTGTCCTACGAGCAGTACTTC; CDR3: CASSLSLGRVSYEQYF
length: 13; D: TRBD1; J: TRBJ1-2; V: TRBV28; size: few; DNA: TGTGCCAGCAGCGACGGCAGGGGGTATGGCTACACCTTC; CDR3: CASSDGRGYGYTF
length: 14; D: TRBD1; J: TRBJ1-6; V: TRBV6-5; size: NA; DNA: TGTGCCAGCAGTTCCGGGACAGGTTTTGTAACCCTCCACTTT; CDR3: CASSSGTGFVTLHF
length: 15; D: TRBD1; J: TRBJ1-1; V: TRBV20-1; size: NA; DNA: TGCAGTGCTAGGCAGGGGGCGGTTGGGAACACTGAAGCTTTCTTT; CDR3: CSARQGAVGNTEAFF
length: 13; D: NA; J: TRBJ2-1; V: TRBV19; size: NA; DNA: TGTGCCAGTAGCTCTATCTCCTACAATGAGCAGTTCTTC; CDR3: CASSSISYNEQFF
length: 18; D: TRBD1; J: TRBJ1-2; V: TRBV12-5; size: once; DNA: TGTGCTAGTGGTTTGGTACTAGGACAGGGGGCTAGCTCCTATGGCTACACCTTC; CDR3: CASGLVLGQGASSYGYTF
length: 17; D: TRBD2; J: TRBJ2-1; V: TRBV12-3/TRBV12-4; size: NA; DNA: TGTGCCAGCAGACCACTTACCGGGACTAGCGGAAACAATGAGCAGTTCTTC; CDR3: CASRPLTGTSGNNEQFF
length: 16; D: NA; J: TRBJ1-1; V: TRBV20-1; size: few; DNA: TGCAGTGCTAGAAGAGGTGGGGGCCCCATGAACACTGAAGCTTTCTTT; CDR3: CSARRGGGPMNTEAFF
length: 15; D: TRBD1; J: TRBJ2-7; V: TRBV3-1; size: NA; DNA: TGTGACAGCAGCCATGCCGGGACAGGGTCGGGAGAGCAGTACTTC; CDR3: CDSSHAGTGSGEQYF
length: 15; D: TRBD1; J: TRBJ2-1; V: TRBV6-1; size: few; DNA: TGTGCCAGCAGGGTCCGGGACAGGGGCCACAATGAGCAGTTCTTC; CDR3: CASRVRDRGHNEQFF
length: 15; D: TRBD1; J: TRBJ1-5; V: TRBV19; size: NA; DNA: TGTGCCAGTAGTGTATTAGGACAGGGCGATCAGCCCCAGCATTTT; CDR3: CASSVLGQGDQPQHF